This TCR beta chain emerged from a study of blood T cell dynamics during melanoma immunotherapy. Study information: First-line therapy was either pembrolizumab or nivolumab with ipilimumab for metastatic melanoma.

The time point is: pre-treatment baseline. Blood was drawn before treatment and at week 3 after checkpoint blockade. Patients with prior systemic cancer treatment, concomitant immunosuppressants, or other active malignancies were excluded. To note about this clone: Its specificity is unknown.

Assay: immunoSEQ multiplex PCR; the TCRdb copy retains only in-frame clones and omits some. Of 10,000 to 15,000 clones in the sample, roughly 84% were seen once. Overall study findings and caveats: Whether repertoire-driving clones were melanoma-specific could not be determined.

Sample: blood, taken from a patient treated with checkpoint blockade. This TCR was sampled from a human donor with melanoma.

Here the CDR3 DNA reads TGTGCCAGCACAAACAGGCACACGAACACCGGGGAGCTGTTTTTT. Protein: CASTNRHTNTGELFF. The V call is TRBV2, the J call TRBJ2-2; possibly TRBD1 for D (5 bases). Germline V CDR1 and CDR2: SNHLY, FYNNEI. CDR3 length: 15 residues. The ends were cut back, 7 bases at V and 0 bases at J, with 12 bases in the middle.